The 18 T cell receptor beta chains given below trace back to one sample, sequenced in a study of blood T cell repertoires in COVID-19. Clones were sequenced by immunoSEQ multiplex PCR, and TCRdb holds only the in-frame ones, with some missing. The table lists tens of thousands of clones, roughly nine tenths of them singletons. Sequencing input: peripheral blood. These receptor sequences come from a man aged 70 or older with active COVID-19.

V and J are TRBV4-1 and TRBJ2-5; a weak D match, TRBD2 (6 bases). Between the trimmed V and J ends, which lost 6 bases and 1 base, there was a span of 18 bases. The CDR3 sequence is 16 residues long. Per the germline V gene, CDR1 is MGHRA and CDR2 is YSYEKL. CDR3 protein: CASSQWVGGGQETQYF. The CDR3, as DNA: TGCGCCAGCAGTCAGTGGGTGGGGGGAGGCCAAGAGACCCAGTACTTC.

This chain joins TRBV7-2 and TRBJ2-7, with D uncertain. CDR1 is SGHTA and CDR2 is FQGNSA in the germline V gene. The CDR3 runs to 14 residues. The V and J ends lost 1 base and 9 bases respectively, with 16 bases between them. Here the CDR3 DNA reads TGTGCCAGCAGCTTAGAAACCATCCTAGTCGGGCAGTACTTC. This translates into CASSLETILVGQYF.

CDR3 sequence reads: CASSEGTGDGSYGYTF. The CDR3 DNA reads as TGCGCCAGCAGCGAAGGGACAGGGGACGGAAGCTATGGCTACACCTTC. The chain carries TRBV4-3 and TRBJ1-2; TRBD1 agrees at 10 bases. Germline CDR1 LGHNA, CDR2 YSLEER. V dropped 5 bases and J dropped 4; count of bases not matched to a gene: 10. The length of the CDR3 is 16 residues.

V gene TRBV28 combines with J gene TRBJ1-3; a possible D gene is TRBD1 (6 bases). The CDR3 length is 15 residues. Trimming took 2 bases from V and 3 from J, leaving 11 bases between them. Germline CDR1 MDHEN, CDR2 SYDVKM. Here the CDR3 DNA reads TGTGCCAGCAGTTTAGGCGCCAGGGGTGGAAACACCATATATTTT. Its protein is CASSLGARGGNTIYF.

CDR3 coding DNA: TGTGCCAGCAGCGACAGGGGGTCTGAAGCTTTCTTT. Residues: CASSDRGSEAFF. J is TRBJ1-1 and V is TRBV11-2; 9 bases agree with TRBD1. This CDR3 has 12 amino acids. Trimming took 5 bases from V and 6 from J; bases not matched to a gene: 1. CDR1 is SGHAT and CDR2 is FQNNGV in the germline V gene.

The rearrangement uses TRBV5-6 and TRBJ2-7; TRBD1 matches at 10 bases. Germline trimming cut 7 bases from V and 3 bases from J; bases unmatched to any gene: 7. The CDR3 loop spans 14 amino acids. Germline values: CDR1 SGHDT, CDR2 YYEEEE. The DNA for the CDR3 is TGTGCCAGCGCCAACCGGGACAGGGGCTACGAGCAGTACTTC. Protein sequence: CASANRDRGYEQYF.

Only one count was recorded for this clone. This chain joins TRBV12-3 or TRBV12-4 and TRBJ1-4; D gene ambiguous. This CDR3 has 12 residues. Trimming pared 6 bases from V and 10 bases from J, leaving 12 bases between. CDR3 sequence reads: CASSPPSGKLFF. The CDR3 bases are TGTGCCAGCAGCCCGCCTAGCGGAAAACTGTTTTTT.

The chain recombines TRBV24-1 with TRBJ2-7; TRBD1 matches at 7 bases. CDR1 KGHDR and CDR2 SFDVKD come from the germline V gene. The CDR3 covers 13 residues. V gave up 6 bases and J gave up 2 bases; unmatched junction bases: 3. CDR3 sequence (DNA): TGTGCCACCAGTCCCGGACAGGCCTACGAGCAGTACTTC. Its protein product is CATSPGQAYEQYF.

DNA for the CDR3: TGTGCCAGCAGCCGGCGTTCAGGCCACGGGAACACTGAAGCTTTCTTT. Translation: CASSRRSGHGNTEAFF. The chain combines TRBV3-1 (or the pseudogene TRBV3-2) with TRBJ1-1; D unclear. V was cut by 4 bases and J by 1 base, with 16 bases left in between. The CDR3 consists of 16 residues. Germline V gene lookup returns CDR1 LGHDT and CDR2 YNNKEL (reference sequence).

V usage is TRBV6-8 and J usage is TRBJ2-3; 7 bases agree with TRBD1. In germline, CDR1 is MNHGY, CDR2 SAAAGT. The V gene end was trimmed by 10 bases and the J gene end by 2 bases; junction bases not matched to a gene: 15. The CDR3 spans 16 residues. CDR3 sequence (DNA): TGTGCCACCGAAGTTCCGGGACAGTGTGACACAGATACGCAGTATTTT. It yields the protein CATEVPGQCDTDTQYF.

The chain employs TRBV5-5 and TRBJ1-6, with TRBD1 matching 7 bases. CDR1 SGHKS and CDR2 YYEKEE come from the germline V gene (reference sequence). There are 15 residues in the CDR3. Trimming removed 2 bases from V and 6 bases from J; junction bases left unmatched: 5. CDR3 loop: CASSLGGGGNSPLHF. The DNA of the CDR3 is TGTGCCAGCAGCTTAGGAGGGGGCGGTAATTCACCCCTCCACTTT.

The CDR3 nucleotides read TGTGCCAGCTCAGGACAGAATTTACAGCCCCAGCATTTT. Residues: CASSGQNLQPQHF. The genes are TRBV18 and TRBJ1-5; a weak D match, TRBD1 (6 bases). Germline V gene data show CDR1 as KGHSH and CDR2 as LQKENI. With 5 bases removed from V and 7 bases from J, the gap between germline ends came to 12 bases. The length of the CDR3 is 13 residues.

The chain carries TRBV29-1 and TRBJ2-1, with 9 bases fitting TRBD1. Trimming took 4 bases from V and 6 from J; bases not matched to a gene: 4. CDR1 SQVTM and CDR2 ANQGSEA come from the germline V gene. CDR3 length: 13 residues. The CDR3 protein is CSVVGTGSNEQFF. The CDR3 bases are TGCAGCGTTGTGGGGACAGGGAGCAATGAGCAGTTCTTC.

The chain carries TRBV6-5 and TRBJ2-3; a weak D match, TRBD1 (7 bases). V lost 3 bases and J 2 bases, leaving 15 bases between the germline ends. There are 16 residues in the CDR3. Germline CDR1 MNHEY, CDR2 SVGAGI. The CDR3: CASSYGQGGITDTQYF. In DNA form, the CDR3 reads TGTGCCAGCAGTTATGGGCAGGGGGGTATCACAGATACGCAGTATTTT.

This clone was detected only once. The rearrangement uses TRBV24-1 and TRBJ2-3; 8 bases agree with TRBD2. This CDR3 spans 16 amino acids. V dropped 5 bases and J dropped 5; count of bases not matched to a gene: 11. Germline CDR1 is KGHDR and CDR2 is SFDVKD. In nucleotides, the CDR3 is TGTGCCACCAGTGGCAACCGGGAGGGAGTTGGAGATACGCAGTATTTT. Protein product: CATSGNREGVGDTQYF.

The chain joins TRBV3-1 (or the pseudogene TRBV3-2) to TRBJ2-1; 10 bases match TRBD2. V shed 4 bases and J 0 bases; nucleotides not matched to a gene: 0. CDR1 is LGHDT, CDR2 YNNKEL, per germline (reference sequence). The CDR3 extends over 15 amino acids. CDR3: CASSRTSGSYNEQFF. The CDR3 DNA reads TGTGCCAGCAGCCGGACTAGCGGCTCCTACAATGAGCAGTTCTTC.

V is TRBV6-5 and J is TRBJ2-2; TRBD1 matches 8 bases. V lost 8 bases and J lost 7; bases outside the gene matches: 9. The CDR3 runs to 14 residues. In germline, CDR1 is MNHEY, CDR2 SVGAGI. The CDR3 protein is CASRETGTGGELFF. The CDR3 DNA follows: TGTGCCAGCCGAGAAACCGGGACAGGCGGGGAGCTGTTTTTT.

This chain joins TRBV9 and TRBJ2-5; D perhaps matches TRBD1 (5 bases). The CDR3 consists of 14 residues. Trimming took 0 bases from V and 4 from J, leaving 10 bases between them. Germline loops: CDR1 SGDLS, CDR2 YYNGEE. The CDR3 DNA reads TGTGCCAGCAGCGTAGGGGCAGGGCCAGAGACCCAGTACTTC. This codes for CASSVGAGPETQYF.